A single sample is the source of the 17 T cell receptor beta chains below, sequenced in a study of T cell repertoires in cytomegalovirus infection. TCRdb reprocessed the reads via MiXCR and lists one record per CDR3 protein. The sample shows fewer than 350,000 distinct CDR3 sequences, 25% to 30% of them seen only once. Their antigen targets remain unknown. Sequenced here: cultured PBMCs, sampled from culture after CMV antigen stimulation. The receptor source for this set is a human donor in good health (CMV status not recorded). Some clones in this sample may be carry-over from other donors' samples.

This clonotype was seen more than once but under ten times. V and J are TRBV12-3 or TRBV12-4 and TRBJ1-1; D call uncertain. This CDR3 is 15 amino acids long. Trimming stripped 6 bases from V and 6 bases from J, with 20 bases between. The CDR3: CASSPLSDGNAEAFF. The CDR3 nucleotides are TGTGCCAGCAGCCCTCTTTCCGACGGAAACGCTGAAGCTTTCTTT.

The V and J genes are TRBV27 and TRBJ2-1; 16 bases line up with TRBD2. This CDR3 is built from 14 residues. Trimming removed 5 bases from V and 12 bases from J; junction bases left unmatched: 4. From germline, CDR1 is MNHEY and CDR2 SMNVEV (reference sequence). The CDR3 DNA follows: TGTGCCAGCAGTCGGGGACTAGCGGGAGGGACGCAGTTCTTC. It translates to CASSRGLAGGTQFF.

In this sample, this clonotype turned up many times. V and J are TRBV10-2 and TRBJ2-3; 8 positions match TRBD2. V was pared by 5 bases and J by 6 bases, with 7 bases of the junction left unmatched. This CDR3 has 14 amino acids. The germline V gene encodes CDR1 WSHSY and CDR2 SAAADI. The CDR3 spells CASSRLAPWDTQYF. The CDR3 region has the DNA TGCGCCAGCAGTCGACTAGCGCCCTGGGATACGCAGTATTTT.

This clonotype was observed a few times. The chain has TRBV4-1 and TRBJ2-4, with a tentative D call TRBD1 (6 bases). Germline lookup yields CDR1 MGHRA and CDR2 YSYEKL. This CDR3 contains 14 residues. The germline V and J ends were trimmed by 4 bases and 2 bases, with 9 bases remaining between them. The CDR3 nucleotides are TGCGCCAGCAGCCTCCAGGGGACCAAAAACATTCAGTACTTC. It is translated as CASSLQGTKNIQYF.

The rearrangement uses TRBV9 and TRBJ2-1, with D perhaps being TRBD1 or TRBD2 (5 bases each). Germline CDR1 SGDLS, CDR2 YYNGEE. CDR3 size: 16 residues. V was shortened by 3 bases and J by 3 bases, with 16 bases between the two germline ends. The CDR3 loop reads CASSGGPGRDYNEQFF. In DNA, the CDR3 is TGTGCCAGCAGCGGTGGTCCGGGACGGGACTACAATGAGCAGTTCTTC.

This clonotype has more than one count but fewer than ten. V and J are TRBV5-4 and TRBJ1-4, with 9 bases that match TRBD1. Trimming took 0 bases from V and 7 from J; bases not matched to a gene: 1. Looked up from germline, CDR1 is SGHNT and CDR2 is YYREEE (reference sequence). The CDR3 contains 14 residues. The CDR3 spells CASSLDRGREKLFF. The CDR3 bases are TGTGCCAGCAGCTTGGACAGGGGGCGTGAAAAACTGTTTTTT.

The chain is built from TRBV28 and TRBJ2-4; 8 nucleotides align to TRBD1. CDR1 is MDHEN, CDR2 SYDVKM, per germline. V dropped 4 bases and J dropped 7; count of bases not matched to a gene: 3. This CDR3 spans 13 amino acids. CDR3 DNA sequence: TGTGCCAGCAGTTCAGGGGGCAAGAACATTCAGTACTTC. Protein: CASSSGGKNIQYF.

CDR3 sequence: CASSLARAGALYEQFF. In DNA, the CDR3 is TGTGCCAGCAGCTTAGCGCGAGCGGGAGCTTTATATGAGCAGTTCTTC. The V gene is TRBV7-2, the J gene TRBJ2-1, with 8 positions matching TRBD2. Trimming cost V 0 bases and J 8 bases; bases outside gene matches: 9. In germline, CDR1 is SGHTA, CDR2 FQGNSA. This CDR3 spans 16 amino acids. The full variable domain, with the rest looked up from reference TRBV7-2 and TRBJ2-1, is GAGVSQSPSNKVTEKGKDVELRCDPISGHTALYWYRQSLGQGLEFLIYFQGNSAPDKSGLPSDRFSAERTGGSVSTLTIQRTQQEDSAVYLCASSLARAGALYEQFFGPGTRLTVL.

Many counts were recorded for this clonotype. The CDR3 coding sequence is TGTGCCAGTAGTATCTATACCGGGACACCTTATAGCAATCAGCCCCAGCATTTT. It encodes CASSIYTGTPYSNQPQHF. V is TRBV19 and J is TRBJ1-5; possible D gene TRBD1, 6 bases. This CDR3 is built from 18 residues. Trimming took 3 bases from V and 0 from J, leaving 18 bases between them. The germline V gene encodes CDR1 LNHDA and CDR2 SQIVND (reference sequence).

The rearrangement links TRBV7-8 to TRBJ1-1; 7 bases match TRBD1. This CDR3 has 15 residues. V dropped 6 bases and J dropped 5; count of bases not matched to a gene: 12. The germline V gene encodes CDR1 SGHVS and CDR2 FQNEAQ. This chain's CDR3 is CASRPVTGSGTEAFF. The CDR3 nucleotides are TGTGCCAGCAGACCAGTGACAGGGTCGGGGACTGAAGCTTTCTTT. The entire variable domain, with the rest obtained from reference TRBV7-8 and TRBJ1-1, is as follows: GAGVSQSPRYKVAKRGQDVALRCDPISGHVSLFWYQQALGQGPEFLTYFQNEAQLDKSGLPSDRFFAERPEGSVSTLKIQRTQQEDSAVYLCASRPVTGSGTEAFFGQGTRLTVV.

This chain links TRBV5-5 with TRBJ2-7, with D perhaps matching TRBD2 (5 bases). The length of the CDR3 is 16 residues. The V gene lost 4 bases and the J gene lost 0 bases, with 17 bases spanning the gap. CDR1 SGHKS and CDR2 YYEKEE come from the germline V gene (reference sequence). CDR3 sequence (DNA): TGTGCCAGCAGCCCGCGGGCAGCGCGACCCTCCTACGAGCAGTACTTC. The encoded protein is CASSPRAARPSYEQYF.

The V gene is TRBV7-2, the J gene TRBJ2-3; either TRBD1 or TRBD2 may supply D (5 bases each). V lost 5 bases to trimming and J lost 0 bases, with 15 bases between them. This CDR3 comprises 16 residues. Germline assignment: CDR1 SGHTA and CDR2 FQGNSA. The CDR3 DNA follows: TGTGCCAGCAGCCCGAGGCTCGGGGCTAGCACAGATACGCAGTATTTT. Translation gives CASSPRLGASTDTQYF.

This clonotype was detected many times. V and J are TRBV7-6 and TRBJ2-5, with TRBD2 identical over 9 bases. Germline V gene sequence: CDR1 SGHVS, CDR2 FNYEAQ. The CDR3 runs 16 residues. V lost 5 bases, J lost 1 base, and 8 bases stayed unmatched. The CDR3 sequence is CASSPERGGAQETQYF. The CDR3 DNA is TGTGCCAGCAGCCCGGAACGCGGGGGGGCCCAAGAGACCCAGTACTTC.

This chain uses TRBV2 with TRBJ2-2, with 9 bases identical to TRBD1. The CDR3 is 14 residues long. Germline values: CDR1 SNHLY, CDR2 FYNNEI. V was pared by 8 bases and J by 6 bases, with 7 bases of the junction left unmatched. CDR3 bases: TGTGCCAGCGGGGAGACAGGGGGAGCCGGGGAGCTGTTTTTT. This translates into CASGETGGAGELFF. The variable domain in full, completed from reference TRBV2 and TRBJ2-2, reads EPEVTQTPSHQVTQMGQEVILRCVPISNHLYFYWYRQILGQKVEFLVSFYNNEISEKSEIFDDQFSVERPDGSNFTLKIRSTKLEDSAMYFCASGETGGAGELFFGEGSRLTVL.

The CDR3 region has the DNA TGTGCCAGCAGTTTGGGGCAGGGAACGTCACCCCTCCACTTT. It encodes CASSLGQGTSPLHF. The chain recombines TRBV12-3 or TRBV12-4 with TRBJ1-6; possibly TRBD1 for D (5 bases). The CDR3 spans 14 residues. Trimming took 3 bases from V and 10 from J, leaving 13 bases between them.

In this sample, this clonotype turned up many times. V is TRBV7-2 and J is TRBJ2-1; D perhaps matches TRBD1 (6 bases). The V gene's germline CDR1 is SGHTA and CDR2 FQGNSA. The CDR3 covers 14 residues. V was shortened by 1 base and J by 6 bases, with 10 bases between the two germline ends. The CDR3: CASSLGNRVNEQFF. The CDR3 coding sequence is TGTGCCAGCAGCTTAGGTAACAGGGTCAATGAGCAGTTCTTC.

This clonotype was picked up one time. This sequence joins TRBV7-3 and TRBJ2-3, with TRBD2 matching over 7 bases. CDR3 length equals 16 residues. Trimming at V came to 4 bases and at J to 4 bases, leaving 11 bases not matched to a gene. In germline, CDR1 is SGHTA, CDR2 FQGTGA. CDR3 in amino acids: CASSSRGGGSADTQYF. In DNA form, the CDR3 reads TGTGCCAGCAGCTCAAGAGGCGGCGGGAGCGCAGATACGCAGTATTTT.